This record looks at one T cell receptor (beta chain) sequence and its context. Clones were read by immunoSEQ multiplex PCR, and TCRdb kept only the in-frame ones, dropping some. This table holds 260,000 or so clones, over 70% found once. The data were obtained in a study of blood T cell repertoires in COVID-19. The CDR3 is 13 amino acids. Losses at the gene ends were 1 base for V and 5 bases for J; bases not matched to a gene: 4. Germline V gene sequence: CDR1 GTSNPN, CDR2 SVGIG (reference sequence). This clonotype was obtained from a man older than 75 with acute or convalescent COVID-19. The chain couples TRBV30 to TRBJ1-1, with 7 nucleotides matching TRBD1. Sequencing was done on a sample of peripheral blood. This CDR3 is CAWSGAGGTEAFF. CDR3 in DNA: TGTGCCTGGAGTGGGGCAGGGGGAACTGAAGCTTTCTTT.